This T cell receptor (beta chain) originates from a study of cytomegalovirus exposure and HLA in healthy donors. Study summary: Earlier work reported some 110 million unique TCR beta sequences from about 200 million T cells. Study-wide results and caveats: No immune exposure information besides CMV serostatus was available. The authors considered a cluster of highly shared sequence variants likely to be a sequencing artifact. Later analysis suggested most CMV-associated TCR beta chains were HLA-restricted.

For this clone: Its antigen is unknown.

A multiplex PCR was run with 60 Vbeta primers and 13 Jbeta primers. Data came from immunoSEQ multiplex PCR; TCRdb stores just in-frame clones and leaves some out. The sample holds under 150,000 clones, 60% to 85% seen once. The V end was cut by 0 bases, the J end by 3 bases, with 10 bases between. The CDR3 sequence is 14 residues long. The germline V gene has CDR1 SGHRS and CDR2 YFSETQ. The chain has TRBV5-1 and TRBJ2-7, with D tentatively TRBD1 (6 bases). The clonotype was recovered from a woman in her thirties in good health and CMV-seropositive. The specimen sequenced was PBMCs. The CDR3 is CASSLAAGVYEQYF. The CDR3, as DNA: TGCGCCAGCAGCTTGGCCGCAGGGGTCTACGAGCAGTACTTC.